Sequencing of this T cell receptor (beta chain) was carried out in a study of radiotherapy plus CTLA-4 blockade in lung cancer. For the study at large: Among all patients, 15% to 20% showed objective responses, while 30% to 35% had disease control.

Study-wide findings and caveats: Reportedly, early blood T cell clone dynamics best predicted response, with interferon-beta. Subsequent to radiotherapy plus ipilimumab, tumor-derived TCR clones underwent expansion in blood.

A word on this clone: Its target is not known.

Patients had chemo-refractory metastatic non-small-cell lung cancer and received focal radiation plus CTLA-4 blockade that used ipilimumab. The repertoire was sequenced with immunoSEQ multiplex PCR; TCRdb's copy has only in-frame clones and lacks some. Of some 49,000 clones listed, 85% were seen once; the top ten hold roughly a quarter. This material consisted of peripheral blood, taken from a patient treated with radiotherapy plus ipilimumab. This sequence was found in a human donor with non-small cell lung cancer whose response to radiotherapy plus ipilimumab could not be evaluated.

This CDR3 reads CASSPHVGGEQFF. CDR3 coding DNA: TGTGCCAGCAGCCCGCACGTGGGGGGTGAGCAGTTCTTC. The gene calls are TRBV7-2 and TRBJ2-1; D is perhaps TRBD2 (6 bases). CDR1 is SGHTA and CDR2 is FQGNSA in the germline V gene. Trimming removed 5 bases at V and 9 bases at J, with 14 bases between. The CDR3 sequence is 13 residues long.